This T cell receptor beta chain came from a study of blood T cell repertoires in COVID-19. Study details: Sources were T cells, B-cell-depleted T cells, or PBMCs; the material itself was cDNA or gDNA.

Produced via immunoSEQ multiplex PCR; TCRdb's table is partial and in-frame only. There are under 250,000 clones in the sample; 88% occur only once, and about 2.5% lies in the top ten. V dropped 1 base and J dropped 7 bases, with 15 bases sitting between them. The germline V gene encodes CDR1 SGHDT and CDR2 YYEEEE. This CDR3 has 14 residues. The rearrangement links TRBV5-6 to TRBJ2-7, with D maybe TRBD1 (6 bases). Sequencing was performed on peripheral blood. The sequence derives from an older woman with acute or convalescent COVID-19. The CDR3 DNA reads TGTGCCAGCAGCTTGTCTCTAGTTCAGGGGGAGCAGTACTTC. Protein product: CASSLSLVQGEQYF. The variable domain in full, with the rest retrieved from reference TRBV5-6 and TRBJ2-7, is DAGVTQSPTHLIKTRGQQVTLRCSPKSGHDTVSWYQQALGQGPQFIFQYYEEEERQRGNFPDRFSGHQFPNYSSELNVNALLLGDSALYLCASSLSLVQGEQYFGPGTRLTVT.